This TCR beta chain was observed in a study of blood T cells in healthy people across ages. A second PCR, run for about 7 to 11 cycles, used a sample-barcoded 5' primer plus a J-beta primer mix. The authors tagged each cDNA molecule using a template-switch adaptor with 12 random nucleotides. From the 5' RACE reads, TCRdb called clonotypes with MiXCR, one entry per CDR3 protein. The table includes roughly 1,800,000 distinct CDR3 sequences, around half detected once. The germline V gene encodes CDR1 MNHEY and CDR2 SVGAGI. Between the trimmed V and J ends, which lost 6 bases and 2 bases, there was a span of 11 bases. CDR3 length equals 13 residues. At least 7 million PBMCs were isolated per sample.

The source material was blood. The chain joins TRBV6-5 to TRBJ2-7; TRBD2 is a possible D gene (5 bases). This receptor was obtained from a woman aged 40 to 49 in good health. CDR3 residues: CASRRGPAYEQYF. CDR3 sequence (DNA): TGTGCCAGCAGGAGAGGGCCTGCCTACGAGCAGTACTTC.